One and the same sample provided the 26 T cell receptor beta chains below, sequenced in a study of STAT5B mutations in CD4+ large granular lymphocyte leukemia. The repertoire was sequenced with immunoSEQ multiplex PCR; TCRdb's copy has only in-frame clones and lacks some. In the table there are around 31,000 clones, around 70% of which are singletons. What was sequenced was CD4+ T cells from blood buffy coats. These receptor sequences come from a human donor in good health.

This clone was picked up a small number of times. The junction and the germline gene differ at one end; a read error may be behind it. The chain uses TRBV14 and TRBJ2-7; D is possibly TRBD1 or TRBD2 (6 bases each). The CDR3 runs 13 residues. Germline V gene sequence: CDR1 SGHDN, CDR2 FVKESK. The CDR3 DNA sequence: TGTGCCAGCAGTCAAGGCCGGGGGCAGGAGCAGTACTTC. It specifies CASSQGRGQEQYF.

The chain is built from TRBV6-6 and TRBJ2-2, with TRBD2 matching over 9 bases. Germline assignment: CDR1 MNHNY and CDR2 SVGAGI (reference sequence). The CDR3 extends over 15 amino acids. Trimming at V came to 2 bases and at J to 5 bases, leaving 3 bases not matched to a gene. CDR3 sequence (DNA): TGTGCCAGCAGTTACCCAGCGGGAGGTACCGGGGAGCTGTTTTTT. This gives the protein CASSYPAGGTGELFF.

V and J are TRBV10-2 and TRBJ1-3; 7 positions agree with TRBD1. The CDR3 has 16 amino acids. J lost 0 bases, V lost 6 bases, and 8 bases had no gene match. The germline V gene has CDR1 WSHSY and CDR2 SAAADI. The CDR3 region has the DNA TGCGCCAGCAGGGGGACGGACAGGAACTCTGGAAACACCATATATTTT. This codes for CASRGTDRNSGNTIYF.

The chain carries TRBV7-8 and TRBJ1-2, with 8 bases lining up with TRBD1. With 4 bases clipped from V and 2 bases from J, the junction kept 9 bases outside the gene matches. CDR1 and CDR2 (germline): SGHVS, FQNEAQ. The CDR3 spans 16 residues. CDR3 amino acids: CASSSMTGAINYGYTF. As DNA, the CDR3 is TGTGCCAGCAGCTCTATGACAGGGGCGATAAACTATGGCTACACCTTC. The full variable domain, completed using reference TRBV7-8 and TRBJ1-2, is GAGVSQSPRYKVAKRGQDVALRCDPISGHVSLFWYQQALGQGPEFLTYFQNEAQLDKSGLPSDRFFAERPEGSVSTLKIQRTQQEDSAVYLCASSSMTGAINYGYTFGSGTRLTVV.

Remarks on this clone: Other DNA sequences in the same sample also yield this CDR3. The chain employs TRBV10-2 and TRBJ2-7; 13 bases map to TRBD2. In germline, CDR1 is WSHSY, CDR2 SAAADI. Trimming took 6 bases from V and 2 from J; bases not matched to a gene: 1. The CDR3 has 14 residues. The CDR3 coding sequence is TGCGCCAGCAGACTAGCGGGGGGGCCCTACGAGCAGTACGTC. This encodes CASRLAGGPYEQYV.

V usage is TRBV5-1 and J usage is TRBJ2-5; D could derive from TRBD1 or TRBD2 (5 bases each). Germline V CDR1 and CDR2: SGHRS, YFSETQ. Trimming shortened V by 3 bases and J by 4 bases, and 16 bases separated the two germline ends. This CDR3 is 15 amino acids long. The CDR3 DNA is TGCGCCAGCAGCTCGTCCGGGGCGTACGGAGAGACCCAGTACTTC. Its translation is CASSSSGAYGETQYF.

This clone has a handful of counts. The rearrangement links TRBV5-1 to TRBJ1-4, with 8 nucleotides matching TRBD1. Germline trimming cut 2 bases from V and 7 bases from J; bases unmatched to any gene: 1. The germline V gene has CDR1 SGHRS and CDR2 YFSETQ. The CDR3 length is 13 residues. The CDR3 DNA follows: TGCGCCAGCAGCTTCGACAGGGGTGAAAAACTGTTTTTT. The encoded protein is CASSFDRGEKLFF.

This clone has a single count. This chain uses TRBV7-2 with TRBJ2-5; D gene uncertain. The CDR3 is 12 residues long. CDR1 and CDR2 from the germline V gene are SGHTA and FQGNSA. V lost 5 bases and J lost 1, with 5 bases in between. The CDR3: CASSRRQETQYF. CDR3 DNA sequence: TGTGCCAGCAGCCGTCGCCAAGAGACCCAGTACTTC. Drawing the rest from reference TRBV7-2 and TRBJ2-5, the complete variable domain is GAGVSQSPSNKVTEKGKDVELRCDPISGHTALYWYRQSLGQGLEFLIYFQGNSAPDKSGLPSDRFSAERTGGSVSTLTIQRTQQEDSAVYLCASSRRQETQYFGPGTRLLVL.

V usage is TRBV29-1 and J usage is TRBJ1-4; TRBD1 is a possible D gene (6 bases). CDR3 length: 14 residues. Germline CDR1 reads SQVTM; CDR2 reads ANQGSEA. With 3 bases removed from V and 5 bases from J, the gap between germline ends came to 13 bases. In DNA, the CDR3 is TGCAGCGTTGACGCGGGGGCGGGGAATGAAAAACTGTTTTTT. As protein: CSVDAGAGNEKLFF.

The genes are TRBV10-3 and TRBJ2-7; D might be TRBD1 or TRBD2, each matching 5 bases. Germline V gives CDR1 ENHRY, CDR2 SYGVKD. V gave up 9 bases and J gave up 4 bases, with 10 bases separating them. The CDR3 is 11 residues long. The chain's CDR3 is CAIGTGYEQYF. In DNA form, the CDR3 reads TGTGCCATTGGGACGGGATACGAGCAGTACTTC.

The V gene is TRBV6-6, the J gene TRBJ2-1, with TRBD2 matching over 12 bases. This CDR3 comprises 14 residues. Germline V lookup: CDR1 MNHNY, CDR2 SVGAGI (reference sequence). V shed 6 bases and J 5 bases; nucleotides not matched to a gene: 2. CDR3 region: CASRRLAGDNEQFF. The CDR3 region has the DNA TGTGCCAGCAGAAGACTAGCGGGAGACAATGAGCAGTTCTTC.

This rearrangement joins TRBV7-2 to TRBJ2-3, with D unclear. The V gene lost 7 bases and the J gene lost 1 base, with 6 bases spanning the gap. CDR1 is SGHTA and CDR2 is FQGNSA in the germline V gene. The CDR3 covers 12 residues. In DNA, the CDR3 is TGTGCCAGCAACTCGGGCACAGATACGCAGTATTTT. It specifies CASNSGTDTQYF.

V and J are TRBV5-1 and TRBJ2-2, with 9 nucleotides matching TRBD2. Germline CDR1 is SGHRS and CDR2 is YFSETQ. This CDR3 spans 20 amino acids. With 3 bases clipped from V and 3 bases from J, the junction kept 18 bases outside the gene matches. The DNA for the CDR3 is TGCGCCAGCAGCTCCCCTCGGGATCCGCGGGAGGGCCCTTACACCGGGGAGCTGTTTTTT. This translates into CASSSPRDPREGPYTGELFF.

The chain employs TRBV9 and TRBJ2-3; the match to TRBD2 covers 9 bases. This CDR3 region has 16 residues. In germline, CDR1 is SGDLS, CDR2 YYNGEE. With V trimmed by 1 base and J by 0 bases, 3 bases remained unmatched. The CDR3 sequence is CASSVQAGGSTDTQYF. For the CDR3, the DNA is TGTGCCAGCAGCGTACAAGCGGGGGGAAGCACAGATACGCAGTATTTT.

The rearrangement links TRBV11-2 to TRBJ2-2; a weak D match, TRBD1 (5 bases). Germline loops: CDR1 SGHAT, CDR2 FQNNGV. The CDR3 loop spans 17 amino acids. Trimming left V 0 bases short and J 2 bases short, with 13 bases between. The CDR3 reads CASSLEFGADNTGELFF. The DNA of the CDR3 is TGTGCCAGCAGCTTAGAGTTTGGGGCAGATAACACCGGGGAGCTGTTTTTT.

The rearrangement uses TRBV30 and TRBJ1-3; D is uncertain. With 0 bases removed from V and 0 bases from J, the gap between germline ends came to 6 bases. This CDR3 contains 14 residues. The germline V gene has CDR1 GTSNPN and CDR2 SVGIG (reference sequence). The CDR3 loop reads CAWSVRLSGNTIYF. CDR3 coding DNA: TGTGCCTGGAGTGTACGACTCTCTGGAAACACCATATATTTT.

V gene TRBV18 combines with J gene TRBJ2-7, with 8 bases that match TRBD1. Losses at the gene ends were 6 bases for V and 3 bases for J; bases not matched to a gene: 4. The CDR3 is 13 amino acids. CDR1 and CDR2 (germline): KGHSH, LQKENI. In nucleotides, the CDR3 is TGTGCCAGCTCGACGGGACAGGACTACGAGCAGTACGTC. It is translated as CASSTGQDYEQYV.

This clone was recorded only once. This chain uses TRBV18 with TRBJ2-3; D is perhaps TRBD1 (6 bases). V lost 4 bases and J lost 5, with 16 bases in between. In germline, CDR1 is KGHSH, CDR2 LQKENI. CDR3 length equals 15 residues. CDR3 DNA sequence: TGTGCCAGCTCACTACCGGGACAAGTGGGAGATACGCAGTATTTT. It yields the protein CASSLPGQVGDTQYF.

The chain is built from TRBV2 and TRBJ2-2; D gene uncertain. V was pared by 4 bases and J by 6 bases, with 6 bases between. Germline-derived CDR1 and CDR2 are SNHLY and FYNNEI. The CDR3 runs 12 residues. The CDR3 is CASSVPPGELFF. For the CDR3, the DNA is TGTGCCAGCAGTGTCCCCCCCGGGGAGCTGTTTTTT.

In this sample, this clone turned up a few times. The rearrangement links TRBV16 to TRBJ1-3; D not resolved. Per the germline V gene, CDR1 is KGHSY and CDR2 is FQNENV. The CDR3 has 18 residues. V was clipped by 1 base and J by 0 bases, with 16 bases between them. CDR3 loop: CASSQYRRAAISGNTIYF. The CDR3 bases are TGTGCCAGCAGCCAATATAGGCGGGCCGCTATCTCTGGAAACACCATATATTTT. Together with reference TRBV16 and TRBJ1-3, the CDR3 gives the full variable domain: GEEVAQTPKHLVRGEGQKAKLYCAPIKGHSYVFWYQQVLKNEFKFLISFQNENVFDETGMPKERFSAKCLPNSPCSLEIQATKLEDSAVYFCASSQYRRAAISGNTIYFGEGSWLTVV.

The chain links TRBV7-2 to TRBJ2-7, with D perhaps TRBD1 or TRBD2 (6 bases each). The CDR3 sequence is 15 residues long. CDR1 SGHTA and CDR2 FQGNSA come from the germline V gene. Trimming stripped 1 base from V and 1 base from J, with 11 bases between. As DNA, the CDR3 is TGTGCCAGCAGCTTAGGTCGGGGGCTTTCCTACGAGCAGTACTTC. This codes for CASSLGRGLSYEQYF.

The chain employs TRBV11-3 and TRBJ2-7; 16 bases agree with TRBD2. The CDR3 is 20 residues long. The V segment lost 5 bases and the J segment 0 bases; nucleotides outside the gene matches: 13. CDR1 and CDR2 (germline): SGHNT, YENEEA. CDR3 nucleotides: TGTGCCAGCAGCCAAGATCCCCGGGGACTAGCGGGGGGGATCTCCTACGAGCAGTACGTC. Its protein product is CASSQDPRGLAGGISYEQYV.

CDR3 nucleotides: TGTGCCAGCAGCTTCGGCCCCGGACAGGGGGACACTGAAGCTTTCTTT. This codes for CASSFGPGQGDTEAFF. V gene TRBV11-2 combines with J gene TRBJ1-1; 10 nucleotides agree with TRBD1. V lost 3 bases, J lost 3 bases, and 7 bases stayed unmatched. The germline gives CDR1 SGHAT, CDR2 FQNNGV. This CDR3 is built from 16 residues.

This clone was seen only a few times. This rearrangement joins TRBV12-5 to TRBJ1-5, with TRBD1 as a possible D gene (5 bases). This CDR3 contains 16 residues. V was pared by 7 bases and J by 7 bases, with 23 bases between. The germline CDR1 and CDR2 sequences are LGHNT and FRNRAP. CDR3 sequence: CASALGRGEIGQPQHF. The CDR3 DNA reads as TGTGCTAGTGCTCTCGGTAGGGGAGAAATAGGGCAGCCCCAGCATTTT. Based on the CDR3 plus reference TRBV12-5 and TRBJ1-5, the full variable domain is DARVTQTPRHKVTEMGQEVTMRCQPILGHNTVFWYRQTMMQGLELLAYFRNRAPLDDSGMPKDRFSAEMPDATLATLKIQPSEPRDSAVYFCASALGRGEIGQPQHFGDGTRLSIL.

The genes are TRBV6-4 and TRBJ2-6, with D perhaps TRBD1 (6 bases). Between the trimmed V and J ends, which lost 3 bases and 0 bases, there was a span of 12 bases. Per germline, CDR1 MRHNA and CDR2 SNTAGT. The CDR3 covers 17 residues. CDR3 protein: CASSEGAGVSGANVLTF. In DNA form, the CDR3 reads TGTGCCAGCAGTGAGGGGGCCGGAGTCTCTGGGGCCAACGTCCTGACTTTC.

The chain uses TRBV18 and TRBJ1-1; no clear D gene. The CDR3 loop spans 14 amino acids. V was cut by 5 bases and J by 4 bases, with 14 bases left in between. Looked up from germline, CDR1 is KGHSH and CDR2 is LQKENI. The CDR3: CASSGPASPTEAFF. DNA of the CDR3: TGTGCCAGCTCAGGGCCAGCCTCGCCCACTGAAGCTTTCTTT.